Listed here are 25 T cell receptor beta chains from one sample, sequenced in a study of blood T cell repertoires in COVID-19. This table comes from immunoSEQ multiplex PCR, and its TCRdb copy is limited to in-frame clones, with some not included. Among over 250,000 clones, about nine tenths were seen once, and the ten largest hold 2.2%. The sequenced sample was peripheral blood. These receptors originate from a woman aged 30 to 39 with COVID-19, enrolled during active disease.

The V gene is TRBV27, the J gene TRBJ2-1; 10 bases are shared with TRBD2. V dropped 5 bases and J dropped 9; count of bases not matched to a gene: 10. Germline CDR1 MNHEY, CDR2 SMNVEV (reference sequence). The CDR3 loop spans 15 amino acids. The CDR3 reads CASSGAAGGQSEQFF. CDR3 in DNA: TGTGCCAGCAGTGGAGCAGCGGGAGGGCAGAGTGAGCAGTTCTTC.

The chain links TRBV27 to TRBJ2-7, with TRBD2 matching 8 bases. Germline CDR1 reads MNHEY; CDR2 reads SMNVEV (reference sequence). The trim removed 0 bases at V and 4 bases at J, leaving 8 bases unmatched. The CDR3 consists of 16 residues. The CDR3: CASSLSLLAASYEQYF. CDR3 nucleotides: TGTGCCAGCAGTTTATCGCTACTAGCGGCCTCGTACGAGCAGTACTTC.

This chain joins TRBV5-1 and TRBJ1-1; 7 bases are shared with TRBD1. V shed 5 bases and J 2 bases; nucleotides not matched to a gene: 6. CDR1 SGHRS and CDR2 YFSETQ come from the germline V gene. The CDR3 contains 14 residues. CDR3: CASSQGTANTEAFF. The DNA of the CDR3 is TGCGCCAGCAGTCAAGGGACAGCCAACACTGAAGCTTTCTTT. The full variable domain, with the rest looked up from reference TRBV5-1 and TRBJ1-1, is KAGVTQTPRYLIKTRGQQVTLSCSPISGHRSVSWYQQTPGQGLQFLFEYFSETQRNKGNFPGRFSGRQFSNSRSEMNVSTLELGDSALYLCASSQGTANTEAFFGQGTRLTVV.

This clone was seen a single time. The rearrangement joins TRBV28 to TRBJ2-7; 9 bases are shared with TRBD1. The V gene's germline CDR1 is MDHEN and CDR2 SYDVKM. This CDR3 region has 15 residues. The V and J ends lost 6 bases and 5 bases, in that order; junction bases with no gene match: 11. CDR3 DNA: TGTGCCAGCAGCCGGCCGGGACAGGGATCGAACGAGCAGTACTTC. It is translated as CASSRPGQGSNEQYF.

This CDR3 reads CATSSGTGYNQPQHF. The CDR3 DNA is TGTGCCACCAGCTCCGGGACAGGGTACAATCAGCCCCAGCATTTT. The rearrangement joins TRBV24-1 to TRBJ1-5; 9 nucleotides match TRBD1. Germline loops: CDR1 KGHDR, CDR2 SFDVKD. The CDR3 covers 15 residues. Unmatched junction bases numbered 6, after V lost 7 bases and J lost 3 bases.

This sequence joins TRBV9 and TRBJ2-6, with D uncertain. Germline V gene sequence: CDR1 SGDLS, CDR2 YYNGEE. V was clipped by 0 bases and J by 2 bases, with 15 bases between them. This CDR3 contains 18 residues. The CDR3 DNA sequence: TGTGCCAGCAGCGTAGCTAGTCAAAGGAGCGCTGGGGCCAACGTCCTGACTTTC. Protein product: CASSVASQRSAGANVLTF.

This clone was detected once. The V and J genes are TRBV7-6 and TRBJ2-1; 9 bases align to TRBD2. The CDR3 has 18 residues. Trimming took 3 bases from V and 5 from J; bases not matched to a gene: 14. CDR1 SGHVS and CDR2 FNYEAQ come from the germline V gene. The DNA for the CDR3 is TGTGCCAGCAGCTTTGCAGGACCAGCGGGAGGAGTTCACAATGAGCAGTTCTTC. This codes for CASSFAGPAGGVHNEQFF.

A single count supports this clone. The V gene is TRBV7-9, the J gene TRBJ1-1, with D perhaps TRBD1 (6 bases). Germline assignment: CDR1 SEHNR and CDR2 FQNEAQ (reference sequence). CDR3 length equals 12 residues. V shed 2 bases and J shed 5 bases, with 6 bases lying between them. CDR3 residues: CASSLRGTEAFF. The CDR3 DNA reads TGTGCCAGCAGCTTAAGGGGGACTGAAGCTTTCTTT. The full variable domain, in which reference TRBV7-9 and TRBJ1-1 provide the parts outside the CDR3, is DTGVSQNPRHKITKRGQNVTFRCDPISEHNRLYWYRQTLGQGPEFLTYFQNEAQLEKSRLLSDRFSAERPKGSFSTLEIQRTEQGDSAMYLCASSLRGTEAFFGQGTRLTVV.

The chain is built from TRBV6-5 and TRBJ1-1; possibly TRBD1 for D (6 bases). The V end lost 10 bases, the J end lost 1 base, and 19 bases lay between the germline ends. Germline V gene lookup returns CDR1 MNHEY and CDR2 SVGAGI. There are 15 residues in the CDR3. The CDR3 sequence is CATRWWQGRNTEAFF. CDR3 nucleotide sequence: TGTGCCACCCGGTGGTGGCAGGGGAGGAACACTGAAGCTTTCTTT.

V and J are TRBV5-1 and TRBJ2-2, with D maybe TRBD1 (6 bases). The CDR3 is 15 residues long. Germline V CDR1 and CDR2: SGHRS, YFSETQ. V lost 4 bases and J 2 bases, leaving 12 bases between the germline ends. The CDR3 DNA reads TGCGCCAGCAGCGGTTACAGGGTTAACACCGGGGAGCTGTTTTTT. This codes for CASSGYRVNTGELFF.

The genes are TRBV19 and TRBJ2-2; TRBD2 is a possible D gene (5 bases). Germline V lookup: CDR1 LNHDA, CDR2 SQIVND (reference sequence). V shed 6 bases and J shed 4 bases, with 12 bases lying between them. This CDR3 region has 14 residues. DNA for the CDR3: TGTGCCAGTAGCGGGGTAGTGGGCACCGGGGAGCTGTTTTTT. Translating it yields CASSGVVGTGELFF.

J is TRBJ1-1 and V is TRBV10-2; no clear D. CDR1 is WSHSY and CDR2 is SAAADI in the germline V gene. The CDR3 consists of 14 residues. Trimming pared 6 bases from V and 0 bases from J, leaving 11 bases between. The CDR3 sequence is CASSDQSLNTEAFF. In nucleotides, the CDR3 is TGCGCCAGCAGCGATCAGTCATTGAACACTGAAGCTTTCTTT.

This sequence joins TRBV9 and TRBJ1-3; D is perhaps TRBD1 (6 bases). The CDR3 extends over 15 amino acids. The germline gives CDR1 SGDLS, CDR2 YYNGEE. V was shortened by 2 bases and J by 2 bases, with 11 bases between the two germline ends. In DNA form, the CDR3 reads TGTGCCAGCAGCGTCGGTTCAGGGGCTGGAAACACCATATATTTT. It translates to CASSVGSGAGNTIYF.

The V call is TRBV7-9, the J call TRBJ2-5, with D perhaps TRBD2 (6 bases). V lost 3 bases and J lost 5, with 16 bases in between. The germline gives CDR1 SEHNR, CDR2 FQNEAQ (reference sequence). CDR3 length: 15 residues. The CDR3 DNA is TGTGCCAGCAGCTTCCTCCCGGAGGGCTGGGAGACCCAGTACTTC. Its protein product is CASSFLPEGWETQYF.

This clone was observed a few times. V usage is TRBV28 and J usage is TRBJ1-1; D might be TRBD1 (5 bases). Trimming left V 6 bases short and J 1 base short, with 15 bases between. Germline lookup yields CDR1 MDHEN and CDR2 SYDVKM. This CDR3 spans 15 amino acids. The CDR3 bases are TGTGCCAGCAGCGAGAAGGGGTTGGCGAACACTGAAGCTTTCTTT. It specifies CASSEKGLANTEAFF.

This chain connects TRBV27 to TRBJ1-6; no definite D call. CDR3 length: 14 amino acids. Germline CDR1 and CDR2: MNHEY and SMNVEV (reference sequence). Between the trimmed V and J ends, which lost 3 bases and 7 bases, there was a span of 10 bases. This CDR3 is CASSFGLANSPLHF. CDR3 bases: TGTGCCAGCAGTTTCGGCCTAGCCAATTCACCCCTCCACTTT.

The rearrangement joins TRBV14 to TRBJ2-1; D ambiguous. Germline V lookup: CDR1 SGHDN, CDR2 FVKESK. V lost 0 bases to trimming and J lost 0 bases, with 12 bases between them. This CDR3 has 17 amino acids. The CDR3 sequence: CASSQESVRYSYNEQFF. The CDR3 DNA sequence: TGTGCCAGCAGCCAAGAGAGCGTCAGATACTCCTACAATGAGCAGTTCTTC.

This clone is a singleton in its sample. This chain connects TRBV5-1 to TRBJ2-3, with 11 bases aligning to TRBD2. J was trimmed by 2 bases and V by 4 bases; bases with no gene match: 6. This CDR3 region has 16 residues. Germline-derived CDR1 and CDR2 are SGHRS and YFSETQ. The CDR3 nucleotides read TGCGCCAGCAGCACAGGTAGCGGGAGGGCCACAGATACGCAGTATTTT. As protein: CASSTGSGRATDTQYF.

The V call is TRBV7-9, the J call TRBJ1-1; D gene unclear. Germline V lookup: CDR1 SEHNR, CDR2 FQNEAQ (reference sequence). V shed 8 bases and J shed 0 bases, with 7 bases lying between them. The CDR3 spans 12 residues. The CDR3 sequence is CASGRLNTEAFF. For the CDR3, the DNA is TGTGCCAGCGGCAGGCTGAACACTGAAGCTTTCTTT.

This clone was seen only a few times. The chain has TRBV23-1 and TRBJ1-6; D unresolved. TRBV23-1 is recorded as an ORF, its role being uncertain. This CDR3 comprises 14 residues. Deletions cut 8 bases from V and 0 bases from J, with 8 bases between. Written as DNA, the CDR3 is TGCGCCAGCCCCCGGTACTCCTATAATTCACCCCTCCACTTT. Translated: CASPRYSYNSPLHF.

The chain employs TRBV19 and TRBJ2-1; 7 bases match TRBD2. This CDR3 region has 16 residues. After removal of 3 bases from V and 6 bases from J, the junction contained 11 bases not matched to a gene. The germline gives CDR1 LNHDA, CDR2 SQIVND (reference sequence). CDR3 sequence (DNA): TGTGCCAGTAGTATTTCAGCGGGAATTGATCGCAATGAGCAGTTCTTC. Translated: CASSISAGIDRNEQFF. Supplemented by reference TRBV19 and TRBJ2-1, the full variable domain reads DGGITQSPKYLFRKEGQNVTLSCEQNLNHDAMYWYRQDPGQGLRLIYYSQIVNDFQKGDIAEGYSVSREKKESFPLTVTSAQKNPTAFYLCASSISAGIDRNEQFFGPGTRLTVL.

This clone was picked up one time. The J gene is TRBJ2-1, the V gene TRBV19, with 11 bases that match TRBD2. Germline V gene sequence: CDR1 LNHDA, CDR2 SQIVND (reference sequence). Trimming cost V 4 bases and J 8 bases; bases outside gene matches: 4. The CDR3 is made up of 14 amino acids. The CDR3 is CASSNTSGRYEQFF. The CDR3 nucleotides are TGTGCCAGTAGTAACACTAGCGGGAGATATGAGCAGTTCTTC.

The rearrangement uses TRBV21-1 and TRBJ2-3; TRBD2, the table's D call, was not compared with the DNA. TRBV21-1 has pseudogene status. This CDR3 is 18 amino acids long. In DNA form, the CDR3 reads TGTGCCAGCAGCAAAGCGATAAAAAGGAAGCGGCCAGGAGATACGCAGTATTTT. Encoded protein: CASSKAIKRKRPGDTQYF.

This chain uses TRBV19 with TRBJ2-1; 13 bases line up with TRBD2. Germline CDR1 LNHDA, CDR2 SQIVND (reference sequence). The CDR3 totals 16 residues. Trimming removed 4 bases from V and 7 bases from J; junction bases left unmatched: 7. CDR3 region: CASSNRGLAGVNEQFF. As DNA, the CDR3 is TGTGCCAGTAGTAACCGAGGACTAGCGGGAGTTAATGAGCAGTTCTTC. Combining the CDR3 with reference TRBV19 and TRBJ2-1 gives the whole variable domain DGGITQSPKYLFRKEGQNVTLSCEQNLNHDAMYWYRQDPGQGLRLIYYSQIVNDFQKGDIAEGYSVSREKKESFPLTVTSAQKNPTAFYLCASSNRGLAGVNEQFFGPGTRLTVL.

Comments on this clone: This may come from a read error, since a much larger clone is one base off. The identical CDR3 is also encoded by other nucleotide sequences in the sample. The J gene is TRBJ2-7, the V gene TRBV28, with D possibly matching TRBD1 (5 bases). There are 11 residues in the CDR3. Germline CDR1 MDHEN, CDR2 SYDVKM. The germline V and J ends were trimmed by 5 bases and 4 bases, with 6 bases remaining between them. The CDR3 nucleotides read TGTGCCAGCAGTGACAGTTACGAGCAGTACTTC. It codes for CASSDSYEQYF. Supplemented by reference TRBV28 and TRBJ2-7, the full variable domain reads DVKVTQSSRYLVKRTGEKVFLECVQDMDHENMFWYRQDPGLGLRLIYFSYDVKMKEKGDIPEGYSVSREKKERFSLILESASTNQTSMYLCASSDSYEQYFGPGTRLTVT.